The 26 T cell receptor beta chains below come from one sample, sequenced in a study of response to subunit inactivated influenza vaccine. TCRdb reprocessed the RT-PCR reads via MiXCR and lists one record per CDR3 protein. The repertoire includes 600,000 to 700,000 distinct CDR3 sequences, 11% to 15% of them detected once, and about 7.6% sits in the top ten. This specimen was PBMCs from blood, taken roughly 2 weeks before vaccination. Receptors were obtained from a man aged 45-65 years who received an inactivated influenza vaccine.

The chain employs TRBV12-3 or TRBV12-4 and TRBJ1-4; D is ambiguous. The V gene lost 6 bases and the J gene lost 8 bases, with 13 bases spanning the gap. There are 13 residues in the CDR3. CDR3 sequence (DNA): TGTGCCAGCAGACTCGTGGGTCGGGAAAAACTGTTTTTT. Protein: CASRLVGREKLFF.

The sample holds a few counts of this clonotype. The V and J genes are TRBV10-3 and TRBJ2-7; D may be TRBD1 (6 bases). CDR3 size: 11 residues. Between the trimmed V and J ends, which lost 10 bases and 5 bases, there was a span of 12 bases. Germline V CDR1 and CDR2: ENHRY, SYGVKD. The CDR3 here is CATGASHEQYF. As DNA, the CDR3 is TGTGCCACAGGGGCCAGCCACGAGCAGTACTTC.

This clonotype was recorded a few times. The chain is built from TRBV20-1 and TRBJ2-7, with a weak D call TRBD2 (5 bases). This CDR3 contains 15 residues. V dropped 0 bases and J dropped 4 bases, with 16 bases sitting between them. Germline CDR1 is DFQATT and CDR2 is SNEGSKA (reference sequence). CDR3 in DNA: TGCAGTGCTAGAGATCTAGGAGGTCGCCTTTACGAGCAGTACTTC. This encodes CSARDLGGRLYEQYF.

This clonotype came up many times. This sequence joins TRBV18 and TRBJ2-1; TRBD2 matches at 11 bases. Per germline, CDR1 KGHSH and CDR2 LQKENI. The CDR3 runs 21 residues. With V trimmed by 7 bases and J by 5 bases, 25 bases remained unmatched. The CDR3 spells CASLGQQTGLAAPATNNEQFF. Written as DNA, the CDR3 is TGTGCCAGCTTGGGACAGCAAACGGGACTAGCGGCCCCCGCTACGAACAATGAGCAGTTCTTC.

The table lists this clonotype with many counts. The chain couples TRBV7-9 to TRBJ2-5, with a possible D match to TRBD2 (6 bases). Trimming took 6 bases from V and 8 from J, leaving 16 bases between them. CDR1 and CDR2 from the germline V gene are SEHNR and FQNEAQ (reference sequence). CDR3 length: 13 residues. DNA of the CDR3: TGTGCCAGCAGTCACGGGACTGAAGCAACCCAGTACTTC. Its translation: CASSHGTEATQYF.

V usage is TRBV9 and J usage is TRBJ2-7, with no clear D. Trimming took 4 bases from V and 2 from J, leaving 19 bases between them. The germline V gene has CDR1 SGDLS and CDR2 YYNGEE. The CDR3 is 16 amino acids. The chain's CDR3 is CASSSQRLAPTYEQYF. In DNA form, the CDR3 reads TGTGCCAGCAGCTCGCAACGGTTGGCTCCGACCTACGAGCAGTACTTC.

This chain uses TRBV12-3 or TRBV12-4 with TRBJ2-1; D remains ambiguous. V was clipped by 3 bases and J by 5 bases, with 14 bases between them. The CDR3 covers 15 residues. The CDR3, as DNA: TGTGCCAGCAGTTTTCGGGTAGCCGGGCACAATGAGCAGTTCTTC. Translating it yields CASSFRVAGHNEQFF.

Only a few counts were recorded for this clonotype. The V and J genes are TRBV5-5 and TRBJ2-7; 7 bases map to TRBD1. Losses at the gene ends were 4 bases for V and 6 bases for J; bases not matched to a gene: 10. Germline CDR1 SGHKS, CDR2 YYEKEE (reference sequence). CDR3 length equals 14 residues. CDR3 in DNA: TGTGCCAGCAGCCGACAGGGAGTAGCATCCGAGCAGTACTTC. Its protein is CASSRQGVASEQYF.

The table lists this clonotype with many counts. The chain is built from TRBV29-1 and TRBJ2-2; no firm D call. The CDR3 loop spans 11 amino acids. Germline V lookup: CDR1 SQVTM, CDR2 ANQGSEA. V lost 3 bases to trimming and J lost 8 bases, with 7 bases between them. Here the CDR3 reads CSVEDVGELFF. CDR3 nucleotides: TGCAGCGTTGAGGACGTGGGGGAGCTGTTTTTT.

The rearrangement uses TRBV20-1 and TRBJ1-6, with TRBD1 as a possible D gene (6 bases). Trimming cost V 0 bases and J 6 bases, with 18 bases left between them. This CDR3 comprises 17 residues. CDR1 and CDR2 from the germline V gene are DFQATT and SNEGSKA (reference sequence). The CDR3 DNA follows: TGCAGTGCTAGAGATTCTCCTGGGGGCCAGTGTAATTCACCCCTCCACTTT. Its protein product is CSARDSPGGQCNSPLHF.

A few counts support this clonotype. The chain has TRBV25-1 and TRBJ1-2; 8 nucleotides match TRBD1. The ends lost 4 bases at V and 3 bases at J; junction bases unmatched: 13. CDR1 and CDR2 (germline): MGHDK, SYGVNS. The length of the CDR3 is 17 residues. In DNA form, the CDR3 reads TGTGCCAGCAGTGCCCGACAGGGGCCGCACTCCTACTATGGCTACACCTTC. Translating gives CASSARQGPHSYYGYTF.

The gene calls are TRBV12-3 or TRBV12-4 and TRBJ2-7, with D perhaps TRBD1 (6 bases). With 2 bases removed from V and 3 bases from J, the gap between germline ends came to 11 bases. CDR3 length: 14 residues. This CDR3 is CASSLTGKNYEQYF. In DNA form, the CDR3 reads TGTGCCAGCAGTTTAACAGGGAAGAACTACGAGCAGTACTTC.

This clonotype turned up a few times. The chain is built from TRBV4-2 and TRBJ2-4, with 13 nucleotides matching TRBD2. This CDR3 comprises 18 residues. Germline trimming cut 0 bases from V and 6 bases from J; bases unmatched to any gene: 8. CDR1 is LGHNA and CDR2 is YNFKEQ in the germline V gene. The CDR3 spells CASSQELATSGGRNIQYF. The CDR3 DNA follows: TGTGCCAGCAGCCAAGAATTGGCGACTAGCGGGGGGCGAAACATTCAGTACTTC.

The V gene is TRBV20-1, the J gene TRBJ1-5, with TRBD1 matching over 8 bases. V lost 4 bases, J lost 2 bases, and 7 bases stayed unmatched. The CDR3 covers 15 residues. CDR1 and CDR2 (germline): DFQATT, SNEGSKA (reference sequence). DNA of the CDR3: TGCAGTGCTATCCCCGACAGGGGCGGCAATCAGCCCCAGCATTTT. It yields the protein CSAIPDRGGNQPQHF.

Only a few counts were recorded for this clonotype. This chain uses TRBV6-1 with TRBJ2-1, with TRBD2 identical over 10 bases. The junction had 10 bases not matched to a gene; V was cut back by 9 bases and J by 5 bases. Germline V gene lookup returns CDR1 MNHNS and CDR2 SASEGT. CDR3 length: 15 amino acids. The CDR3 loop is CASRSSGLAHNEQFF. In DNA form, the CDR3 reads TGTGCCAGTCGGTCCTCGGGACTAGCGCACAATGAGCAGTTCTTC.

This clonotype was detected only a few times. V gene TRBV5-4 combines with J gene TRBJ2-1; 8 bases map to TRBD2. Germline CDR1 is SGHNT and CDR2 is YYREEE (reference sequence). CDR3 length: 16 residues. J gave up 5 bases and V 5 bases, and 12 bases lay outside the gene matches. CDR3 region: CASSQMYGGANNEQFF. Written as DNA, the CDR3 is TGTGCCAGCAGTCAAATGTACGGGGGGGCTAACAATGAGCAGTTCTTC. The variable domain in full, with the rest retrieved from reference TRBV5-4 and TRBJ2-1, is ETGVTQSPTHLIKTRGQQVTLRCSSQSGHNTVSWYQQALGQGPQFIFQYYREEENGRGNFPPRFSGLQFPNYSSELNVNALELDDSALYLCASSQMYGGANNEQFFGPGTRLTVL.

This clonotype was observed a few times. This sequence joins TRBV7-9 and TRBJ2-7; TRBD1 might be the D (5 bases). The germline V and J ends were trimmed by 5 bases and 3 bases, with 14 bases remaining between them. CDR1 is SEHNR, CDR2 FQNEAQ, per germline (reference sequence). The CDR3 is made up of 14 amino acids. This CDR3 is CASSPTTGIYEQYF. The CDR3 coding sequence is TGTGCCAGCAGCCCCACCACAGGAATCTACGAGCAGTACTTC.

This clonotype was seen many times. This sequence joins TRBV20-1 and TRBJ2-1; 13 bases fit TRBD2. The germline CDR1 and CDR2 sequences are DFQATT and SNEGSKA (reference sequence). V shed 5 bases and J 10 bases; nucleotides not matched to a gene: 8. CDR3 length equals 14 residues. The CDR3 loop is CSARGTSGEEEQFF. DNA for the CDR3: TGCAGTGCTCGAGGGACTAGCGGGGAGGAGGAGCAGTTCTTC.

The chain is built from TRBV4-3 and TRBJ2-5; perhaps D is TRBD1 or TRBD2 (5 bases each). CDR3 length: 15 amino acids. The V gene lost 1 base and the J gene lost 5 bases, with 14 bases spanning the gap. Looked up from germline, CDR1 is LGHNA and CDR2 is YSLEER. This chain's CDR3 is CASSQGAAGYETQYF. CDR3 coding DNA: TGCGCCAGCAGCCAAGGAGCGGCAGGGTACGAGACCCAGTACTTC.

In regard to this clonotype: One end of the junction is discordant with germline, which a read error may explain. The chain links TRBV4-2 to TRBJ2-1; 7 bases agree with TRBD2. The CDR3 is 13 residues long. Germline loops: CDR1 LGHNA, CDR2 YNFKEQ. The CDR3: CASSQEASGSPLF. CDR3 DNA: TGTGCCAGCAGCCAAGAGGCTAGCGGCTCTCCGCTCTTC.

This clonotype was observed a few times. The J gene is TRBJ1-4, the V gene TRBV20-1; D is unclear. Germline CDR1 reads DFQATT; CDR2 reads SNEGSKA (reference sequence). The CDR3 is 15 residues long. Trimming shortened V by 0 bases and J by 5 bases, and 13 bases separated the two germline ends. The CDR3 protein is CSARDLGSLNEKLFF. DNA for the CDR3: TGCAGTGCTAGAGATTTAGGGTCCCTCAATGAAAAACTGTTTTTT.

This clonotype was detected a few times. V and J are TRBV7-2 and TRBJ2-1; D may correspond to TRBD1 or TRBD2 (5 bases each). The V end lost 5 bases, the J end lost 4 bases, and 18 bases lay between the germline ends. Germline loops: CDR1 SGHTA, CDR2 FQGNSA. The CDR3 has 16 amino acids. The CDR3: CASSPRPEWGYNEQFF. CDR3 in DNA: TGTGCCAGCAGCCCCCGCCCGGAATGGGGGTACAATGAGCAGTTCTTC.

The chain couples TRBV7-2 to TRBJ1-2; maybe TRBD1 (6 bases). Germline V gene data show CDR1 as SGHTA and CDR2 as FQGNSA. V was shortened by 0 bases and J by 5 bases, with 13 bases between the two germline ends. This CDR3 is 15 amino acids long. The CDR3 spells CASSLARGQHYGYTF. Written as DNA, the CDR3 is TGTGCCAGCAGCTTAGCGCGGGGGCAGCATTATGGCTACACCTTC.

The chain carries TRBV4-1 and TRBJ2-5; the match to TRBD1 covers 8 bases. The ends lost 3 bases at V and 4 bases at J; junction bases unmatched: 4. The germline CDR1 and CDR2 sequences are MGHRA and YSYEKL. This CDR3 comprises 14 residues. The CDR3 sequence: CASSHEDRGETQYF. CDR3 nucleotide sequence: TGCGCCAGCAGCCACGAAGACAGGGGAGAGACCCAGTACTTC.

This clonotype came up many times. This sequence joins TRBV7-2 and TRBJ1-5, with D perhaps TRBD1 (5 bases). This CDR3 is 14 amino acids long. Trimming left V 4 bases short and J 5 bases short, with 12 bases between. Germline CDR1 reads SGHTA; CDR2 reads FQGNSA. CDR3 nucleotide sequence: TGTGCCAGCAGCTCAATCGGGGGATATCAGCCCCAGCATTTT. Encoded protein: CASSSIGGYQPQHF.

The CDR3 DNA is TGTGCCAGCAGCCGAAGTGCTAGCAGGAATGAGCAGTTCTTC. Residues: CASSRSASRNEQFF. The rearrangement uses TRBV7-9 and TRBJ2-1, with a weak D call TRBD2 (5 bases). Per the germline V gene, CDR1 is SEHNR and CDR2 is FQNEAQ (reference sequence). The V end lost 5 bases, the J end lost 7 bases, and 15 bases lay between the germline ends. CDR3 length equals 14 residues.